What follows describes a single TCR beta chain. The sample belongs to a study of T cell changes during pregnancy in multiple sclerosis. The data were produced by immunoSEQ multiplex PCR, yet TCRdb's version contains in-frame clones alone and is incomplete. The sample holds around 75,000 clones; roughly 91% are singletons and the top ten take around 0.27%. The material sequenced was CD4+ T cells from peripheral blood mononuclear cells, taken in the third trimester of pregnancy. This clonotype was obtained from a female donor in good health, enrolled as a control in a pregnancy study.

The CDR3 is CASRPGGNTEAFF. Here the CDR3 DNA reads TGTGCCAGCAGGCCAGGGGGCAACACTGAAGCTTTCTTT. The V and J genes are TRBV6-5 and TRBJ1-1; 8 nucleotides match TRBD1. Trimming cost V 6 bases and J 2 bases; bases outside gene matches: 2. The CDR3 has 13 amino acids. Germline CDR1 MNHEY, CDR2 SVGAGI.